This passage covers 18 T cell receptor beta chains from one sample sequenced in a study of radiation and T cells in renal cell carcinoma. Profiling relied on immunoSEQ multiplex PCR, and the TCRdb table lists in-frame clones only, not all of them. The sample contains about 76,000 clones, roughly nine tenths of which appear only once. Indicated time point: blood 4 weeks post-SBRT, at nephrectomy. Treatment described: 15 Gy SBRT to primary tumor, nephrectomy 4 weeks later. The specimen was blood, collected from a patient whose treatment included radiotherapy and nephrectomy. Receptors were obtained from a woman in her 70s with renal cell carcinoma.

This clone was counted a single time. The genes are TRBV15 and TRBJ1-6; TRBD1 matches at 9 bases. V was pared by 3 bases and J by 4 bases, with 4 bases of the junction left unmatched. CDR3 length: 16 amino acids. Germline loops: CDR1 LNHNV, CDR2 YYDKDF (reference sequence). CDR3 residues: CATSSETGGYNSPLHF. The CDR3 DNA reads TGTGCCACCAGCAGCGAGACAGGGGGGTATAATTCACCCCTCCACTTT.

The V gene is TRBV19, the J gene TRBJ2-4; D is undetermined. This CDR3 has 13 amino acids. V lost 1 base to trimming and J lost 5 bases, with 6 bases between them. Per germline, CDR1 LNHDA and CDR2 SQIVND (reference sequence). CDR3 loop: CASSIARENIQYF. The CDR3 nucleotides read TGTGCCAGTAGTATAGCTAGGGAAAACATTCAGTACTTC.

This chain links TRBV19 with TRBJ2-6; D gene uncertain. Germline CDR1 is LNHDA and CDR2 is SQIVND (reference sequence). V gave up 7 bases and J gave up 4 bases, with 5 bases separating them. The CDR3 is 12 residues long. CDR3 protein: CASTPGANVLTF. Here the CDR3 DNA reads TGTGCCAGTACCCCCGGGGCCAACGTCCTGACTTTC. Combining the CDR3 with reference TRBV19 and TRBJ2-6 gives the whole variable domain DGGITQSPKYLFRKEGQNVTLSCEQNLNHDAMYWYRQDPGQGLRLIYYSQIVNDFQKGDIAEGYSVSREKKESFPLTVTSAQKNPTAFYLCASTPGANVLTFGAGSRLTVL.

The rearrangement links TRBV9 to TRBJ1-2, with D hard to call. Germline CDR1 is SGDLS and CDR2 is YYNGEE. Trimming left V 0 bases short and J 3 bases short, with 9 bases between. The CDR3 is 14 residues long. The CDR3 bases are TGTGCCAGCAGCGTAGAGTCCCCCGACTATGGCTACACCTTC. Residues: CASSVESPDYGYTF. Together with reference TRBV9 and TRBJ1-2, the CDR3 gives the full variable domain: DSGVTQTPKHLITATGQRVTLRCSPRSGDLSVYWYQQSLDQGLQFLIQYYNGEERAKGNILERFSAQQFPDLHSELNLSSLELGDSALYFCASSVESPDYGYTFGSGTRLTVV.

The rearrangement links TRBV9 to TRBJ2-5; possible D gene TRBD2, 5 bases. This CDR3 contains 11 residues. Trimming removed 4 bases from V and 5 bases from J, with 6 bases in between. CDR1 and CDR2 (germline): SGDLS, YYNGEE. CDR3 in amino acids: CASSTGETQYF. CDR3 sequence (DNA): TGTGCCAGCAGCACGGGGGAGACCCAGTACTTC.

This chain links TRBV25-1 with TRBJ1-6, with D uncertain. The CDR3 runs 15 residues. Between the trimmed V and J ends, which lost 5 bases and 5 bases, there was a span of 13 bases. CDR1 is MGHDK and CDR2 is SYGVNS in the germline V gene. CDR3 sequence reads: CASSPSRGNNSPLHF. As DNA, the CDR3 is TGTGCCAGCAGTCCGTCCCGCGGTAATAATTCACCCCTCCACTTT.

J is TRBJ1-2 and V is TRBV7-2, with D perhaps matching TRBD1 (6 bases). The germline CDR1 and CDR2 sequences are SGHTA and FQGNSA. There are 13 residues in the CDR3. With 6 bases removed from V and 4 bases from J, the gap between germline ends came to 12 bases. CDR3 in DNA: TGTGCCAGCAGATTACAGGGTGGCTATGGCTACACCTTC. Translating it yields CASRLQGGYGYTF. The variable domain in full, completed from reference TRBV7-2 and TRBJ1-2, reads GAGVSQSPSNKVTEKGKDVELRCDPISGHTALYWYRQSLGQGLEFLIYFQGNSAPDKSGLPSDRFSAERTGGSVSTLTIQRTQQEDSAVYLCASRLQGGYGYTFGSGTRLTVV.

The chain links TRBV6-5 to TRBJ1-1, with D unclear. Germline lookup yields CDR1 MNHEY and CDR2 SVGAGI. The CDR3 has 11 amino acids. V lost 6 bases, J lost 8 bases, and 10 bases lay in between. CDR3 bases: TGTGCCAGCAGAACCAACAGAGAAGCTTTCTTT. Protein sequence: CASRTNREAFF.

This clone was counted between two and nine times. V is TRBV7-2 and J is TRBJ1-1; D unresolved. The CDR3 is 11 residues long. Germline-derived CDR1 and CDR2 are SGHTA and FQGNSA. V lost 5 bases, J lost 4 bases, and 5 bases lay in between. This chain's CDR3 is CASSPVTEAFF. CDR3 in DNA: TGTGCCAGCAGCCCCGTCACTGAAGCTTTCTTT. The full variable domain, with the rest looked up from reference TRBV7-2 and TRBJ1-1, is GAGVSQSPSNKVTEKGKDVELRCDPISGHTALYWYRQSLGQGLEFLIYFQGNSAPDKSGLPSDRFSAERTGGSVSTLTIQRTQQEDSAVYLCASSPVTEAFFGQGTRLTVV.

This clone was recorded only once. The chain is built from TRBV5-1 and TRBJ1-2; 8 bases fit TRBD1. CDR1 and CDR2 (germline): SGHRS, YFSETQ. The CDR3 runs 14 residues. V lost 1 base, J lost 4 bases, and 3 bases stayed unmatched. The CDR3 is CASSLTGGSYGYTF. The CDR3 coding sequence is TGCGCCAGCAGCTTGACAGGGGGGAGCTATGGCTACACCTTC. The full variable domain, completed using reference TRBV5-1 and TRBJ1-2, is KAGVTQTPRYLIKTRGQQVTLSCSPISGHRSVSWYQQTPGQGLQFLFEYFSETQRNKGNFPGRFSGRQFSNSRSEMNVSTLELGDSALYLCASSLTGGSYGYTFGSGTRLTVV.

The chain joins TRBV2 to TRBJ2-7, with D perhaps matching TRBD1 (6 bases). The CDR3 totals 12 residues. Trimming removed 3 bases at V and 4 bases at J, with 7 bases between. The germline V gene encodes CDR1 SNHLY and CDR2 FYNNEI. CDR3 amino acids: CASSDRGYEQYF. In DNA form, the CDR3 reads TGTGCCAGCAGTGACAGGGGATACGAGCAGTACTTC.

The chain employs TRBV7-8 and TRBJ2-2; 7 bases line up with TRBD1. The CDR3 runs to 15 residues. Trimming at V came to 2 bases and at J to 5 bases, leaving 5 bases not matched to a gene. CDR1 is SGHVS, CDR2 FQNEAQ, per germline. The CDR3 DNA reads as TGTGCCAGCAGCTTAACAGGGGCCGGGACCGGGGAGCTGTTTTTT. As protein: CASSLTGAGTGELFF.

The chain recombines TRBV7-8 with TRBJ2-1; 7 bases fit TRBD2. The trim removed 1 base at V and 0 bases at J, leaving 3 bases unmatched. The CDR3 has 16 amino acids. Germline values: CDR1 SGHVS, CDR2 FQNEAQ. CDR3 loop: CASSLDSGRSYNEQFF. CDR3 DNA: TGTGCCAGCAGCTTAGATAGCGGGCGCTCCTACAATGAGCAGTTCTTC.

This chain links TRBV6-5 with TRBJ2-7; no clear D. This CDR3 region has 14 residues. Per germline, CDR1 MNHEY and CDR2 SVGAGI. Trimming stripped 3 bases from V and 5 bases from J, with 14 bases between. Written as DNA, the CDR3 is TGTGCCAGCAGTTATCGGGCTAGGGCCCACGAGCAGTACTTC. Its translation: CASSYRARAHEQYF.

The rearrangement uses TRBV5-1 and TRBJ2-7; D ambiguous. Germline lookup yields CDR1 SGHRS and CDR2 YFSETQ. This CDR3 is built from 11 residues. V lost 2 bases and J 5 bases, leaving 5 bases between the germline ends. Here the CDR3 reads CASSFLDEQYF. The CDR3, as DNA: TGCGCCAGCAGCTTCTTGGACGAGCAGTACTTC.

The chain is built from TRBV7-2 and TRBJ2-7; 13 nucleotides line up with TRBD2. CDR3 size: 18 residues. V lost 5 bases, J lost 0 bases, and 10 bases stayed unmatched. Germline CDR1 SGHTA, CDR2 FQGNSA. The DNA of the CDR3 is TGTGCCAGCAGCCCTAGACTAGCGGGGGGCTCAAGCTCCTACGAGCAGTACTTC. This gives the protein CASSPRLAGGSSSYEQYF.

V gene TRBV30 combines with J gene TRBJ2-1, with D perhaps TRBD1 or TRBD2 (7 bases each). Germline V gene data show CDR1 as GTSNPN and CDR2 as SVGIG (reference sequence). The V gene lost 6 bases and the J gene lost 0 bases, with 21 bases spanning the gap. The CDR3 has 17 amino acids. CDR3 sequence reads: CACRGRGQFHSYNEQFF. The CDR3 bases are TGTGCCTGCCGGGGGAGGGGGCAGTTTCACTCCTACAATGAGCAGTTCTTC.

This clone was recorded only once. This chain connects TRBV19 to TRBJ2-5; D is undetermined. Germline lookup yields CDR1 LNHDA and CDR2 SQIVND (reference sequence). V was shortened by 4 bases and J by 2 bases, with 11 bases between the two germline ends. The CDR3 spans 14 residues. The CDR3 protein is CASSKAATQETQYF. The CDR3 nucleotides read TGTGCCAGTAGTAAGGCAGCGACTCAAGAGACCCAGTACTTC.